These 15 T cell receptor beta chains were sequenced from one sample in a study of blood T cell repertoires in COVID-19 (dated by TCRdb to between 2020 and 2021). Preparation of the library involved the immunoSEQ multiplex PCR assay. TCRdb obtained this table from immuneACCESS and retained in-frame rearrangements with V and J assigned. These tables miss some clones; where compared with another copy, unresolved V genes account for less than half of the shortfall, and the remainder is unexplained. The sample data list nearly 350,000 clones, and about 90% of these were observed just once. About 6% of the sample comes from the top ten. The sample consisted of peripheral blood. The source is a woman aged 45-65 years with COVID-19, enrolled during active disease.

The V call is TRBV6-5, the J call TRBJ1-6, with 9 nucleotides matching TRBD1. Losses at the gene ends were 4 bases for V and 10 bases for J; bases not matched to a gene: 5. The CDR3 spans 14 residues. CDR1 is MNHEY, CDR2 SVGAGI, per germline. The CDR3 loop reads CASSSGQGFSPLHF. Here the CDR3 DNA reads TGTGCCAGCAGTTCGGGACAGGGCTTCTCACCCCTCCACTTT.

Here the CDR3 DNA reads TGCGCCAGCAGCCAAGTCGCGGGCAGGGGGACAACTAATGAAAAACTGTTTTTT. Its protein product is CASSQVAGRGTTNEKLFF. The chain combines TRBV4-3 with TRBJ1-4, with 7 bases lining up with TRBD1. Trimming took 1 base from V and 0 from J; bases not matched to a gene: 8. CDR1 is LGHNA, CDR2 YSLEER, per germline. This CDR3 comprises 18 residues.

The chain employs TRBV7-2 and TRBJ1-4, with 8 bases lining up with TRBD1. The ends lost 5 bases at V and 3 bases at J; junction bases unmatched: 8. The CDR3 has 16 residues. Germline CDR1 and CDR2: SGHTA and FQGNSA. This CDR3 reads CASSHQTGAANEKLFF. The CDR3 DNA follows: TGTGCCAGCAGCCATCAGACAGGGGCGGCTAATGAAAAACTGTTTTTT. The whole variable domain, filled in from reference TRBV7-2 and TRBJ1-4, reads GAGVSQSPSNKVTEKGKDVELRCDPISGHTALYWYRQSLGQGLEFLIYFQGNSAPDKSGLPSDRFSAERTGGSVSTLTIQRTQQEDSAVYLCASSHQTGAANEKLFFGSGTQLSVL.

The V and J genes are TRBV6-6 and TRBJ1-2, with D perhaps TRBD1 (5 bases). The ends were cut back, 2 bases at V and 0 bases at J, with 13 bases in the middle. The V gene's germline CDR1 is MNHNY and CDR2 SVGAGI (reference sequence). This CDR3 contains 16 residues. The CDR3 sequence: CASSYGSGPTNYGYTF. The CDR3 DNA follows: TGTGCCAGCAGTTACGGATCAGGGCCCACTAACTATGGCTACACCTTC.

This clone appeared once. This chain links TRBV19 with TRBJ1-1; 7 nucleotides line up with TRBD1. The length of the CDR3 is 14 residues. V gave up 5 bases and J gave up 1 base; unmatched junction bases: 4. The germline V gene has CDR1 LNHDA and CDR2 SQIVND (reference sequence). The CDR3 region is CASSLWTGNTEAFF. DNA for the CDR3: TGTGCCAGTAGTCTCTGGACAGGGAACACTGAAGCTTTCTTT.

This chain links TRBV5-1 with TRBJ1-2; 7 positions match TRBD1. The CDR3 totals 14 residues. CDR1 is SGHRS, CDR2 YFSETQ, per germline. Germline trimming cut 2 bases from V and 6 bases from J; bases unmatched to any gene: 7. This CDR3 reads CASSLTRGEDGYTF. The DNA of the CDR3 is TGCGCCAGCAGCTTAACCAGGGGGGAAGATGGCTACACCTTC.

The sample holds a few counts of this clone. The rearrangement joins TRBV29-1 to TRBJ1-5, with D possibly being TRBD1 (6 bases). With 7 bases removed from V and 9 bases from J, the gap between germline ends came to 16 bases. The CDR3 extends over 12 amino acids. Per germline, CDR1 SQVTM and CDR2 ANQGSEA. In DNA, the CDR3 is TGCAGCGCGGGGGAACAGGGTAGGCCCCAGCATTTT. It specifies CSAGEQGRPQHF.

The rearrangement links TRBV19 to TRBJ2-7; D is unresolved. Trimming cost V 2 bases and J 0 bases, with 14 bases left between them. The CDR3 covers 16 residues. Germline V gives CDR1 LNHDA, CDR2 SQIVND (reference sequence). The CDR3 nucleotides read TGTGCCAGTAGTATATCCCGATTTCCCAGCTCCTACGAGCAGTACTTC. Translating it yields CASSISRFPSSYEQYF.

The chain is built from TRBV11-2 and TRBJ2-7; 8 bases agree with TRBD2. Germline V gene data show CDR1 as SGHAT and CDR2 as FQNNGV. This CDR3 spans 16 amino acids. V shed 0 bases and J 1 base; nucleotides not matched to a gene: 5. The CDR3 coding sequence is TGTGCCAGCAGCTTAGAGGGGTTAGCGGGATCCTACGAGCAGTACTTC. Protein product: CASSLEGLAGSYEQYF.

This clone has a single count. The chain joins TRBV6-5 to TRBJ2-7; D call uncertain. Trimming removed 7 bases at V and 0 bases at J, with 13 bases between. Germline V gene data show CDR1 as MNHEY and CDR2 as SVGAGI. The CDR3 extends over 14 amino acids. CDR3: CASIVGVNSYEQYF. The CDR3 nucleotides are TGTGCCAGCATTGTCGGAGTTAACTCCTACGAGCAGTACTTC.

CDR3 coding DNA: TGTGCCAGTAGCCCTGTACTAGCGAACACCGGGGAGCTGTTTTTT. Translated, it gives CASSPVLANTGELFF. The chain has TRBV19 and TRBJ2-2, with a weak D call TRBD2 (5 bases). V gave up 6 bases and J gave up 0 bases, with 11 bases separating them. The CDR3 is 15 residues long. The germline V gene has CDR1 LNHDA and CDR2 SQIVND (reference sequence).

V gene TRBV18 combines with J gene TRBJ1-1; TRBD1 is a possible D gene (5 bases). The V gene lost 4 bases and the J gene lost 3 bases, with 9 bases spanning the gap. This CDR3 spans 13 amino acids. Germline CDR1 is KGHSH and CDR2 is LQKENI. The CDR3 DNA reads TGTGCCAGCTCACTAGACAGCTACACTGAAGCTTTCTTT. Protein sequence: CASSLDSYTEAFF. The full variable domain, with the rest looked up from reference TRBV18 and TRBJ1-1, is NAGVMQNPRHLVRRRGQEARLRCSPMKGHSHVYWYRQLPEEGLKFMVYLQKENIIDESGMPKERFSAEFPKEGPSILRIQQVVRGDSAAYFCASSLDSYTEAFFGQGTRLTVV.

This clone has more than one count but fewer than ten. This chain joins TRBV6-1 and TRBJ2-1; 7 nucleotides align to TRBD1. CDR1 and CDR2 from the germline V gene are MNHNS and SASEGT. The CDR3 has 15 residues. The V segment lost 1 base and the J segment 2 bases; nucleotides outside the gene matches: 2. The CDR3 loop is CASSEEGAPYNEQFF. The CDR3 bases are TGTGCCAGCAGTGAAGAGGGGGCCCCCTACAATGAGCAGTTCTTC.

The V and J genes are TRBV27 and TRBJ2-5; D is uncertain. V shed 5 bases and J shed 3 bases, with 10 bases lying between them. This CDR3 has 13 amino acids. Germline CDR1 MNHEY, CDR2 SMNVEV (reference sequence). The chain's CDR3 is CASSKRREETQYF. The CDR3 DNA reads as TGTGCCAGCAGTAAACGACGGGAAGAGACCCAGTACTTC.

The chain is built from TRBV7-9 and TRBJ2-5, with 13 nucleotides matching TRBD2. CDR1 is SEHNR, CDR2 FQNEAQ, per germline (reference sequence). V lost 5 bases and J lost 7; bases outside the gene matches: 13. The CDR3 runs to 17 residues. The DNA for the CDR3 is TGTGCCAGCAGCCCTGGACTAGCGGGGGCGTTAGAAGGGACCCAGTACTTC. This codes for CASSPGLAGALEGTQYF.